This paragraph reports one TCR beta chain. What it binds is not known. Some clones are missing from TCRdb's copy, which holds only in-frame ones; the method was immunoSEQ multiplex PCR. The sample has roughly 1,500,000 clones; about 98.5% are singletons. This sample was included in a study of shared clonotypes between healthy human individuals. Study results and limitations: Around 4.9% of naive CD4 clonotypes were shared across several donors.

Per the germline V gene, CDR1 is SNHLY and CDR2 is FYNNEI. The CDR3 covers 15 residues. Trimming took 4 bases from V and 2 from J; bases not matched to a gene: 6. Sequencing was done on a sample of naive CD4+ T cells sorted from blood. Regarding subset: CD45RA+ positively selected. The sequence was collected from a man aged 25-40 years in good health. The gene calls are TRBV2 and TRBJ2-7; 9 bases are shared with TRBD1. The CDR3 sequence: CASSVAQGAPYEQYF. DNA for the CDR3: TGTGCCAGCAGTGTTGCACAGGGGGCCCCCTACGAGCAGTACTTC.